This TCR beta chain was sequenced in a study of T cells after somatic rescue of genetic block. Method: immunoSEQ multiplex PCR; TCRdb's copy keeps in-frame clones and lacks some. This table has 70,000 to 95,000 clones, 75% to 90% appearing once. Germline V gives CDR1 SGHKS, CDR2 YYEKEE (reference sequence). V lost 0 bases to trimming and J lost 3 bases, with 10 bases between them. CDR3 length equals 16 residues. Sample: peripheral blood mononuclear cells (PBMCs). The TCR originated in a young woman. The V call is TRBV5-5, the J call TRBJ2-6; D is possibly TRBD2 (5 bases). This CDR3 is CASSLAPGDGANVLTF. As DNA, the CDR3 is TGTGCCAGCAGCTTGGCCCCCGGGGATGGGGCCAACGTCCTGACTTTC.